The 8 T cell receptor beta chains presented below share a single source sample, sequenced in a study of blood T cell repertoires in COVID-19. TCRdb's table, derived via immunoSEQ multiplex PCR, lists solely in-frame clones and lacks some. The sample holds roughly 190,000 clones; 80% to 85% are singletons and the top ten take roughly 14%. The source material was peripheral blood. The receptors stem from a woman in her 70s with COVID-19, enrolled during active disease.

The chain has TRBV9 and TRBJ2-2; 8 nucleotides agree with TRBD2. Germline CDR1 and CDR2: SGDLS and YYNGEE. V shed 7 bases, J shed 1 base, and the junction held 3 bases outside the gene matches. This CDR3 has 14 residues. CDR3 in DNA: TGTGCCAGCCAGCGGGGGTTGAACACCGGGGAGCTGTTTTTT. Translation: CASQRGLNTGELFF.

This chain uses TRBV7-2 with TRBJ1-4, with a tentative D call TRBD1 (6 bases). CDR3 size: 15 residues. V was cut by 5 bases and J by 3 bases, with 13 bases left in between. Germline loops: CDR1 SGHTA, CDR2 FQGNSA. In DNA form, the CDR3 reads TGTGCCAGCAGCCCAACGACAGGAGCTAATGAAAAACTGTTTTTT. Amino acid sequence: CASSPTTGANEKLFF.

This chain joins TRBV3-1 (or the pseudogene TRBV3-2) and TRBJ2-5; a weak D match, TRBD2 (5 bases). V dropped 4 bases and J dropped 3 bases, with 18 bases sitting between them. Germline V lookup: CDR1 LGHDT, CDR2 YNNKEL (reference sequence). The CDR3 length is 16 residues. CDR3 in amino acids: CASSRSDYTLEETQYF. In DNA, the CDR3 is TGTGCCAGCAGCCGAAGTGACTACACACTAGAAGAGACCCAGTACTTC.

The chain couples TRBV6-2 or TRBV6-3 to TRBJ1-1, with D uncertain. Trimming left V 6 bases short and J 6 bases short, with 17 bases between. The CDR3 loop spans 14 amino acids. The V gene's germline CDR1 is MNHEY and CDR2 SVGEGT. CDR3 DNA sequence: TGTGCCAGCAGCCAAGGGAGTCGAGGGCCTGAAGCTTTCTTT. Residues: CASSQGSRGPEAFF.

Only one count was recorded for this clone. The chain employs TRBV28 and TRBJ2-3; 9 bases map to TRBD1. The length of the CDR3 is 15 residues. Germline-derived CDR1 and CDR2 are MDHEN and SYDVKM. Trimming took 2 bases from V and 7 from J; bases not matched to a gene: 7. The CDR3 coding sequence is TGTGCCAGCAGTTTACGGACAGGGGACGTGCATACGCAGTATTTT. This gives the protein CASSLRTGDVHTQYF.

This chain joins TRBV6-5 and TRBJ1-5; maybe TRBD1 (6 bases). Germline assignment: CDR1 MNHEY and CDR2 SVGAGI. The V end lost 5 bases, the J end lost 7 bases, and 12 bases lay between the germline ends. The CDR3 is 13 residues long. In DNA, the CDR3 is TGTGCCAGCAGTCGACAGGTGGACCAGCCCCAGCATTTT. This sequence encodes CASSRQVDQPQHF.

This clone has just one count. The sample contains more than one DNA sequence encoding this CDR3. The CDR3 is CATSRVQYYGYTF. The CDR3 DNA reads as TGTGCCACCAGCAGAGTCCAGTATTATGGCTACACCTTC. The rearrangement uses TRBV15 and TRBJ1-2; D is unclear. Germline V gene sequence: CDR1 LNHNV, CDR2 YYDKDF (reference sequence). The length of the CDR3 is 13 residues. V lost 1 base, J lost 5 bases, and 8 bases lay in between.

The chain recombines TRBV6-6 with TRBJ2-2, with D uncertain. CDR1 MNHNY and CDR2 SVGAGI come from the germline V gene (reference sequence). The CDR3 runs 12 residues. V lost 5 bases, J lost 7 bases, and 8 bases lay in between. The CDR3 region is CASSSRGGELFF. CDR3 bases: TGTGCCAGCAGTAGCCGCGGCGGGGAGCTGTTTTTT.